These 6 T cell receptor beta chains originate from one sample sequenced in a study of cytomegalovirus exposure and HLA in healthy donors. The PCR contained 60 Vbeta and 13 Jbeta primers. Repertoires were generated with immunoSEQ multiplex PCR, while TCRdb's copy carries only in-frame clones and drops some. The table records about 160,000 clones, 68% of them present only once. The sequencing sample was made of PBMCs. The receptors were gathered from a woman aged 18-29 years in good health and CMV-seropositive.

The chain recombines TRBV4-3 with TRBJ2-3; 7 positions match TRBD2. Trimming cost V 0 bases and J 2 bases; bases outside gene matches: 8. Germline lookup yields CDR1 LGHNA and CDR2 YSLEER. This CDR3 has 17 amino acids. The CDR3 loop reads CASSQDRPGGNTDTQYF. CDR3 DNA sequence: TGCGCCAGCAGCCAAGATCGCCCCGGGGGGAACACAGATACGCAGTATTTT.

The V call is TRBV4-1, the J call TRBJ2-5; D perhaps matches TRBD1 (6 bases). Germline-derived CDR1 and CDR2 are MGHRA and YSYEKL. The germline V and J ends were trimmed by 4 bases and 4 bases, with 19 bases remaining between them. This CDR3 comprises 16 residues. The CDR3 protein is CASSRQQGLTAETQYF. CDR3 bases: TGCGCCAGCAGCCGCCAACAGGGCTTGACGGCAGAGACCCAGTACTTC.

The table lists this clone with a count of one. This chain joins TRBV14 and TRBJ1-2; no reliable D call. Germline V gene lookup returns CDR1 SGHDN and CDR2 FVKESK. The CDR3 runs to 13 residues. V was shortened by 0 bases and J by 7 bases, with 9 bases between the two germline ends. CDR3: CASSQEGRTGYTF. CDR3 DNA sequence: TGTGCCAGCAGCCAAGAAGGGAGGACTGGCTACACCTTC. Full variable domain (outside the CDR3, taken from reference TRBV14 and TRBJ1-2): EAGVTQFPSHSVIEKGQTVTLRCDPISGHDNLYWYRRVMGKEIKFLLHFVKESKQDESGMPNNRFLAERTGGTYSTLKVQPAELEDSGVYFCASSQEGRTGYTFGSGTRLTVV.

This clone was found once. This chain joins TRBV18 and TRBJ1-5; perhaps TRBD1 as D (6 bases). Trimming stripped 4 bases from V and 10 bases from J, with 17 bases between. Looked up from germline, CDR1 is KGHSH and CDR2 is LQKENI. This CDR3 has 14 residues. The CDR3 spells CASSLDRTASPQHF. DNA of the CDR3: TGTGCCAGCTCACTGGACAGAACTGCCAGCCCCCAGCATTTT.

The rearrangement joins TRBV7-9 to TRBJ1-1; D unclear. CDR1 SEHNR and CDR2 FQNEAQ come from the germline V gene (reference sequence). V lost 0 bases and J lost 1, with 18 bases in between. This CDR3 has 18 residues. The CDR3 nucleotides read TGTGCCAGCAGCTTAGCACCGCCAGTGCGGTTCCCGAACACTGAAGCTTTCTTT. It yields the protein CASSLAPPVRFPNTEAFF.

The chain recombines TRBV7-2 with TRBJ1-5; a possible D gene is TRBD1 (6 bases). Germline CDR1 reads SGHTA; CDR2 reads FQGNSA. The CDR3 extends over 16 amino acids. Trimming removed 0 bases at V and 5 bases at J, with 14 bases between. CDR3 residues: CASSLALGGEYQPQHF. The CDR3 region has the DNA TGTGCCAGCAGCTTAGCGTTAGGGGGAGAGTATCAGCCCCAGCATTTT.